The source of this TCR beta chain is a study of blood T cell repertoires in COVID-19. Using immunoSEQ multiplex PCR, the repertoire was profiled, and TCRdb retains in-frame clones only, with some absent. The sample shows about 23,000 clones, approximately 72% of them seen only once. Germline V CDR1 and CDR2: SGHTA, FQGNSA. The V segment lost 2 bases and the J segment 1 base; nucleotides outside the gene matches: 10. This CDR3 has 17 residues. Sequenced input: peripheral blood. The receptor was derived from a woman older than 75 with acute or convalescent COVID-19. The genes are TRBV7-2 and TRBJ1-1, with 7 bases fitting TRBD1. For the CDR3, the DNA is TGTGCCAGCAGCTTATGGATGGAGGGGGCCCCGAACACTGAAGCTTTCTTT. This codes for CASSLWMEGAPNTEAFF.